The clone carrying this TCR beta chain was seen only a few times. Its antigen remains unknown. This sample was included in a study of T-cell memory formation after mild COVID-19. Findings of the study overall: CD4+ clones that contracted lay mainly in CM and EM; CD8+ ones lay in EMRA.

Per the germline V gene, CDR1 is LGHDT and CDR2 is YNNKEL (reference sequence). V gave up 2 bases and J gave up 2 bases, with 9 bases separating them. This CDR3 is built from 14 residues. TCRdb passed the 5' RACE reads through MiXCR, listing each CDR3 protein once. The table lists about 120,000 distinct CDR3 sequences, roughly 15% of them singletons. Sample: PBMCs or a T cell subset sorted from them (not recorded which). The gene calls are TRBV3-1 and TRBJ2-5; D might be TRBD1 or TRBD2, each matching 7 bases. The sequence was obtained from an adult woman who had mild COVID-19 (a few samples of this study predate the infection). Cell type and time point are not known. This CDR3 is CASSQQGGQETQYF. The CDR3 nucleotides read TGTGCCAGCAGCCAACAGGGGGGGCAAGAGACCCAGTACTTC.